The 3 T cell receptor beta chains below were found in one sample sequenced in a study of blood T cell repertoires in COVID-19. TCRdb's copy holds only in-frame clones and misses some; the assay was immunoSEQ multiplex PCR. The sample carries about 85,000 clones, roughly nine tenths recorded once. Sequenced input: peripheral blood. The receptors stem from a man between 60 and 70 years old with acute or convalescent COVID-19.

V and J are TRBV2 and TRBJ2-5, with D possibly matching TRBD2 (6 bases). This CDR3 is 14 amino acids long. Germline V gene data show CDR1 as SNHLY and CDR2 as FYNNEI. V shed 8 bases and J shed 1 base, with 14 bases lying between them. CDR3 sequence reads: CASLRDSTQETQYF. CDR3 DNA: TGTGCCAGCCTCCGGGACTCGACCCAAGAGACCCAGTACTTC.

This clone has more than one count but fewer than ten. This chain links TRBV5-1 with TRBJ1-1; TRBD1 matches at 7 bases. V was clipped by 4 bases and J by 0 bases; unmatched bases: 9. Per germline, CDR1 SGHRS and CDR2 YFSETQ. There are 16 residues in the CDR3. The CDR3: CASSPPGGPMNTEAFF. The CDR3 DNA follows: TGCGCCAGCAGCCCCCCAGGGGGGCCCATGAACACTGAAGCTTTCTTT. Full variable domain (remainder filled in from reference TRBV5-1 and TRBJ1-1): KAGVTQTPRYLIKTRGQQVTLSCSPISGHRSVSWYQQTPGQGLQFLFEYFSETQRNKGNFPGRFSGRQFSNSRSEMNVSTLELGDSALYLCASSPPGGPMNTEAFFGQGTRLTVV.

The V and J genes are TRBV4-3 and TRBJ2-1; maybe TRBD2 (6 bases). V shed 0 bases and J shed 7 bases, with 16 bases lying between them. This CDR3 contains 16 residues. CDR1 and CDR2 from the germline V gene are LGHNA and YSLEER. This chain's CDR3 is CASSQDRGTPGNEQFF. CDR3 in DNA: TGCGCCAGCAGCCAAGATCGCGGGACCCCGGGGAATGAGCAGTTCTTC.